Listed below are T cell receptor beta chains from one sample, sequenced in a study of T cells in Graves' hyperthyroidism and ophthalmopathy. TCRdb reanalysed the multiplex PCR reads using MiXCR and keeps one entry per CDR3 protein. The repertoire holds under 350,000 distinct CDR3 sequences, with roughly a fifth as singletons. Material: blood. Receptor source: a woman between 50 and 59 years old with Graves' hyperthyroidism. The CDR3 runs from the conserved cysteine through the conserved F or W. A D gene is named only where the DNA matches it firmly. A row's size may be missing; if present it is once, few, many or a size class.

TRBJ1-2	NA	TRBV5-1	few	TGCGCCAGCAGCTTGACAGTTTCTAACTATGGCTACACCTTC	CASSLTVSNYGYTF
TRBJ1-2	TRBD1	TRBV6-1	many	TGTGCCAGCAGTAACGACAGGGTAGGAGGTGGCTACACCTTC	CASSNDRVGGGYTF
TRBJ2-7	NA	TRBV10-3	many	TGTGCCATCAGTGGAAAGGGGGCGGGGGAGCAGTACTTC	CAISGKGAGEQYF
TRBJ2-7	NA	TRBV20-1	many	TGCAGTGCTAGACCGATTGCCCAGGGATTTAGAGAGCAGTACTTC	CSARPIAQGFREQYF
TRBJ1-3	TRBD1	TRBV2	many	TGTGCCAGCAGTGAATCCCCAACAGGGGCTGGAAACACCATATATTTT	CASSESPTGAGNTIYF
TRBJ2-5	NA	TRBV12-3/TRBV12-4	many	TGTGCCAGCAGGACGGTGGGTCGGCGAGAGACCCAGTACTTC	CASRTVGRRETQYF
TRBJ1-3	NA	TRBV20-1	few	TGCAGTGCGGAGTGGCAGGCTGGAAACACCATATATTTT	CSAEWQAGNTIYF
TRBJ2-6	TRBD1	TRBV28	many	TGTGCCAGCAGTTTCACGACAGGGTTTAGCTCTGGGGCCAACGTCCTGACTTTC	CASSFTTGFSSGANVLTF
TRBJ2-1	NA	TRBV19	few	TGTGCCAGTAGTATACGGGCTCACTCCTACAATGAGCAGTTCTTC	CASSIRAHSYNEQFF
TRBJ1-2	NA	TRBV12-3/TRBV12-4	NA	TGTGCCAGCAGTTTGGCAGGGATTAGCTATGGCTACACCTTC	CASSLAGISYGYTF
TRBJ2-2	TRBD1	TRBV7-3	many	TGTGCCAGCAGCGGGGGACAGGGGCGCACCGGGGAGCTGTTTTTT	CASSGGQGRTGELFF
TRBJ2-4	NA	TRBV28	NA	TGTGCCAGCAGTTTCACAGGGAGGGGAGCCAAAAACATTCAGTACTTC	CASSFTGRGAKNIQYF
TRBJ2-7	NA	TRBV29-1	many	TGCAGCATTCTCGGGCCAGGAGCCTACGAGCAGTACTTC	CSILGPGAYEQYF